Sequencing of this TCR beta chain was carried out in a study of Ad26.COV2.S vaccination and SARS-CoV-2 variants. Study results and limitations: TCR breadth and depth analyses may have underestimated total T cell responses. Substantial breadth in spike-specific CD8+ and CD4+ T cell responses was reportedly seen after vaccination.

Concerning this clone: Its antigen is not known.

Documented treatment: roughly 20 received Ad26.COV2.S at low or high dose, single or two shots; about 5 received placebo; per-sample allocation not given. Samples came from day 63 after the first vaccine or placebo injection. It was an adult aged 18-55 years in Boston who was the donor. Assay used: immunoSEQ multiplex PCR; TCRdb lists only in-frame clones, some missing. The sample yields over 400,000 clones, over 80% seen once. The TCR comes from a person aged 18-65 years who received the Ad26.COV2.S COVID-19 vaccine or a placebo. The source was peripheral blood, collected in a trial of Ad26.COV2.S vaccine versus placebo.

CDR3 nucleotide sequence: TGTGCCAGCAGTTACCCTAATACGCCTGGGGCCAACGTCCTGACTTTC. It yields the protein CASSYPNTPGANVLTF. The chain couples TRBV6-2 or TRBV6-3 to TRBJ2-6, with D unresolved. V lost 2 bases and J 2 bases, leaving 10 bases between the germline ends. This CDR3 has 16 amino acids. CDR1 is MNHEY and CDR2 is SVGEGT in the germline V gene.